Here is one T cell receptor (beta chain) with its context. The protocol was immunoSEQ multiplex PCR, while the TCRdb copy is restricted to in-frame clones and leaves out a portion. The data contain around 62,000 clones, roughly 91% of them singletons. This record belongs to a study of cytomegalovirus exposure and HLA in healthy donors. Germline lookup yields CDR1 ENHRY and CDR2 SYGVKD. The CDR3 covers 18 residues. With 7 bases clipped from V and 2 bases from J, the junction kept 14 bases outside the gene matches. This sequence was found in a woman under 30 in good health and CMV-seronegative. This sequence joins TRBV10-3 and TRBJ2-1; TRBD2 matches at 10 bases. Sample: PBMCs. This CDR3 is CAITSYERGGGAYNEQFF. The CDR3, as DNA: TGTGCCATCACCTCCTATGAGCGGGGGGGCGGGGCCTACAATGAGCAGTTCTTC.